The source of this TCR beta chain is a study of molecular identifiers for immune sequencing clone quantification. Study-wide results and limits: With a barcode shared among identical TCR molecules, highly expanded clone sizes could be underestimated.

The CDR3 runs 19 residues. A single record per CDR3 protein comes from TCRdb applying MiXCR to the PCR reads. The sample includes some 65,000 distinct CDR3 sequences, less than 20% seen only once; the top ten take under 2%. For naive CD8 T cells, sorting used the CD8+CD4-CCR7+CD45RA+ phenotype. About this clonotype itself: The antigen remains unidentified.

This TCR came from a human donor in good health. Some libraries in this study had Jurkat cell RNA spiked in. The sequenced material came from naive CD8+ T cells from blood, with Jurkat cell RNA spiked in. Subset noted: FACS-sorted CD8+CD4-CCR7+CD45RA+ naive T cells. The chain carries TRBV21-1 and TRBJ2-5; the DNA was not used to check the table's D call, TRBD1. TRBV21-1 is a recognized pseudogene. The CDR3 DNA reads TGTGCCAGCAGCAAAGGGCCTCCGGGGCAGGTCCTATACCAAGAGACCCAGTACTTC. This codes for CASSKGPPGQVLYQETQYF.